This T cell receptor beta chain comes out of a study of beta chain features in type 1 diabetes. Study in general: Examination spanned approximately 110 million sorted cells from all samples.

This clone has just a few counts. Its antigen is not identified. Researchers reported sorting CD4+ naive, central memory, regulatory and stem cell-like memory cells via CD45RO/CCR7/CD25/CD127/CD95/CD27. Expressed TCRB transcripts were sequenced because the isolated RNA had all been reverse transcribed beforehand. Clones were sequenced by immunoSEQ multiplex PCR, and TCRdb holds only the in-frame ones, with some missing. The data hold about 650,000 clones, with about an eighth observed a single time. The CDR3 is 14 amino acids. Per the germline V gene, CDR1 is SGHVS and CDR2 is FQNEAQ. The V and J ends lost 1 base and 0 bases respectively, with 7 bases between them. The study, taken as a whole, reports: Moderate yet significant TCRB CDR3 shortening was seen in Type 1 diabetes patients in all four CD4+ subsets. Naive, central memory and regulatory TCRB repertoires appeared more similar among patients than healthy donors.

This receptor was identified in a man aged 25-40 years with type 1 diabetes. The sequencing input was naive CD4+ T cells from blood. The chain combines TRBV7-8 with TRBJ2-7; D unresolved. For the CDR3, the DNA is TGTGCCAGCAGCTTAGAGCGTTCCTCCTACGAGCAGTACTTC. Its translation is CASSLERSSYEQYF.